A selection of T cell receptor beta chains follows, all from one sample in a study of naive and memory T cell subsets. TCRdb reprocessed the UMI-ligation and nested PCR reads with MiXCR, giving one entry per CDR3 protein. The sample shows about 150,000 distinct CDR3 sequences, 22% of them seen only once. Sequenced material: naive CD4+ T cells from blood. These receptor sequences come from a human donor in good health. CDR3s include the opening cysteine and the closing phenylalanine or tryptophan. A D gene is named only where the DNA matches it firmly. Clone size is stated in some rows and not others, as once, few, many or a class when expanded.

TRBV28	-	-	TRBJ1-1	CASPGNTEAFF	TGTGCCAGCCCGGGGAACACTGAAGCTTTCTTT
TRBV29-1	-	-	TRBJ1-2	CSVFRGAQGGYTF	TGCAGCGTTTTTCGGGGGGCGCAGGGTGGCTACACCTTC
TRBV29-1	-	TRBD1	TRBJ2-5	CSPRPGQGQETQYF	TGCAGCCCCCGACCGGGACAGGGTCAAGAGACCCAGTACTTC
TRBV6-6	few	TRBD1	TRBJ2-1	CASSTGDRVHEQFF	TGTGCCAGCAGCACCGGGGACAGGGTACATGAGCAGTTCTTC
TRBV13	-	TRBD2	TRBJ2-5	CASSPLASGQETQYF	TGTGCCAGCAGCCCCTTGGCTAGCGGCCAAGAGACCCAGTACTTC
TRBV20-1	few	-	TRBJ2-7	CSARGGLPGASAYEQYF	TGCAGTGCTAGAGGGGGGTTGCCAGGGGCAAGCGCCTACGAGCAGTACTTC
TRBV3-1	many	-	TRBJ2-1	CASSQVRNEQFF	TGTGCCAGCAGCCAAGTACGGAATGAGCAGTTCTTC
TRBV12-3/TRBV12-4	few	-	TRBJ2-3	CASSDRDRDLDTQYF	TGTGCCAGCAGTGACCGGGACCGGGACCTTGATACGCAGTATTTT
TRBV7-2	many	TRBD2	TRBJ2-1	CASSLDPRLASNEQFF	TGTGCCAGCAGCTTAGACCCCAGACTAGCGAGCAATGAGCAGTTCTTC
TRBV6-6	few	-	TRBJ2-7	CASSYDRQSTYEQYF	TGTGCCAGCAGTTACGACCGACAGTCAACCTACGAGCAGTACTTC
TRBV20-1	-	-	TRBJ2-3	CSAINLEGPSTDTQYF	TGCAGTGCTATCAATCTGGAGGGCCCCTCCACAGATACGCAGTATTTT
TRBV29-1	-	TRBD1	TRBJ1-3	CSVRNRGQNGNTIYF	TGCAGCGTCCGCAACAGGGGTCAAAATGGAAACACCATATATTTT
TRBV29-1	many	-	TRBJ2-5	CSVIGPQETQYF	TGCAGCGTCATCGGGCCCCAAGAGACCCAGTACTTC
TRBV29-1	-	TRBD1	TRBJ2-7	CSGTGGAYEQYF	TGCAGCGGGACAGGGGGAGCCTACGAGCAGTACTTC
TRBV7-2	many	-	TRBJ1-2	CASSLARDTLVSHGYTF	TGTGCCAGCAGCTTAGCGCGTGACACTCTCGTTAGCCATGGCTACACCTTC
TRBV12-3/TRBV12-4	-	-	TRBJ2-1	CASRTAGGNNEQFF	TGTGCCAGCAGAACCGCCGGGGGTAACAATGAGCAGTTCTTC
TRBV6-1	-	-	TRBJ1-5	CASRGTTRGNQPQHF	TGTGCCAGCAGGGGAACGACCAGGGGCAATCAGCCCCAGCATTTT
TRBV6-4	many	-	TRBJ2-3	CASSPNLDTQYF	TGTGCCAGCAGCCCTAACTTGGATACGCAGTATTTT
TRBV6-1	few	-	TRBJ2-2	CASSEDWTGELFF	TGTGCCAGCAGTGAAGATTGGACCGGGGAGCTGTTTTTT
TRBV27	few	TRBD2	TRBJ2-1	CASGSGSWSEQFF	TGTGCCAGCGGGAGCGGGAGTTGGAGTGAGCAGTTCTTC
TRBV20-1	few	TRBD2	TRBJ2-7	CSARDVLAGSYEQYF	TGCAGTGCTAGAGATGTCCTAGCGGGGTCCTACGAGCAGTACTTC
TRBV5-1	-	TRBD2	TRBJ2-1	CASSLATLAQYNEQFF	TGCGCCAGCAGCTTGGCCACACTAGCGCAATACAATGAGCAGTTCTTC
TRBV27	many	-	TRBJ2-6	CASSFYGANVLTF	TGTGCCAGCAGTTTTTACGGGGCCAACGTCCTGACTTTC
TRBV20-1	many	-	TRBJ2-6	CSASRDESSGANVLTF	TGCAGTGCTAGCCGGGACGAGAGCTCTGGGGCCAACGTCCTGACTTTC
TRBV7-9	many	-	TRBJ2-5	CASSLSTGRETQYF	TGTGCCAGCAGCTTATCAACCGGGAGAGAGACCCAGTACTTC
TRBV10-3	-	-	TRBJ1-2	CAISVSGNGYTF	TGTGCCATCAGTGTTTCCGGGAACGGCTACACCTTC
TRBV19	-	TRBD1	TRBJ1-1	CASSMDRGGSTEAFF	TGTGCCAGTAGTATGGACAGGGGAGGGAGCACTGAAGCTTTCTTT
TRBV20-1	-	TRBD1	TRBJ2-7	CSARQGAASEQYF	TGCAGTGCGAGACAGGGCGCCGCTTCTGAGCAGTACTTC
TRBV6-6	many	TRBD1	TRBJ2-5	CASQGERRNEETQYF	TGTGCCAGCCAGGGGGAACGGCGCAATGAAGAGACCCAGTACTTC
TRBV30	-	-	TRBJ1-4	CASTMAFRGRSEKLFF	-
TRBV20-1	-	-	TRBJ1-6	CSASIFPSGTYNSPLHF	TGCAGTGCTAGCATTTTCCCTTCAGGCACCTATAATTCACCCCTCCACTTT
TRBV7-2	few	-	TRBJ2-7	CASSPAPRSYEQYF	TGTGCCAGCAGCCCAGCCCCCAGGTCCTACGAGCAGTACTTC
TRBV4-1	few	TRBD1	TRBJ2-7	CASSHDPGQGAYEQYF	TGCGCCAGCAGCCACGACCCGGGACAGGGTGCCTACGAGCAGTACTTC
TRBV11-2	many	TRBD1	TRBJ2-7	CASSGARDRKFYEQYF	TGTGCCAGCAGTGGAGCCCGGGACAGAAAATTCTACGAGCAGTACTTC
TRBV29-1	-	-	TRBJ2-7	CSGASAYEQYF	TGCAGCGGAGCTAGTGCCTACGAGCAGTACTTC
TRBV7-6	-	-	TRBJ1-3	CASSLTSREAAGNTIYF	TGTGCCAGCAGCCTTACCTCGAGGGAGGCCGCTGGAAACACCATATATTTT
TRBV30	-	TRBD2	TRBJ2-7	CAWSGGGAYEQYF	TGTGCCTGGAGCGGGGGAGGGGCCTACGAGCAGTACTTC
TRBV5-1	-	-	TRBJ2-7	CASSLLIGTQYEQYF	TGCGCCAGCAGCTTACTGATCGGGACCCAATACGAGCAGTACTTC
TRBV5-4	-	-	TRBJ2-5	CASSSPTGWGETQYF	TGTGCCAGCAGCTCCCCAACCGGGTGGGGGGAGACCCAGTACTTC
TRBV20-1	-	-	TRBJ2-5	CSAPRSGVLETQYF	TGCAGTGCCCCGAGATCGGGGGTTTTGGAGACCCAGTACTTC
TRBV20-1	-	-	TRBJ1-2	CSAINADTGINYGYTF	TGCAGTGCTATAAACGCTGACACAGGAATTAACTATGGCTACACCTTC